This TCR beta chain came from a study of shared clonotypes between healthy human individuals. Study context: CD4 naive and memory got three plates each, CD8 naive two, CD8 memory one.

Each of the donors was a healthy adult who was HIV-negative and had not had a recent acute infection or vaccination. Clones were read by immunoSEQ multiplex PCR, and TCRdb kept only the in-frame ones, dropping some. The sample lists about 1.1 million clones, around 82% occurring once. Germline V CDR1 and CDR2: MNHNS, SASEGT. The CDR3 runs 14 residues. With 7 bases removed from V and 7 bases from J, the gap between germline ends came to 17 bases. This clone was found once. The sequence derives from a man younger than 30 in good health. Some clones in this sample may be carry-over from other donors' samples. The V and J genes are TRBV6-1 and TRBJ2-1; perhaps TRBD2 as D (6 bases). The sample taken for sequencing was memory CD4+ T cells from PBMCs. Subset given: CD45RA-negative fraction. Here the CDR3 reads CASTPFGGGNEQFF. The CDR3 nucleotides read TGTGCCAGCACCCCATTCGGGGGAGGAAATGAGCAGTTCTTC.